A single T cell receptor (beta chain) is shown here with its context. The antigen it binds to is not known. No clone much larger than this one lies a single base away; base qualities are absent. The data were taken from a study of vaccination and CD4 T cells after COVID-19 (dated 2022 in TCRdb). In terms of the full investigation: SARS-CoV-2 positivity had been established in the convalescent patients by nasal swab PCR, and mild disease was recorded in several of these patients and severe disease in one. The spike-specific CD4+ TCR repertoire was compared before and after mRNA vaccination in 10 to 11 COVID-19 convalescent patients and 4 infection-naive healthy vaccine recipients. For stimulating the cultures, overlapping spike peptide pools were used, derived from SARS-CoV-2 as well as from the common cold coronaviruses HCoV-NL63, HCoV-OC43 and HCoV-229E. Control cultures received a CEFX viral epitope pool as the positive control, an HIV-1 Nef peptide pool as the negative control, or no peptide. Post-COVID blood samples from convalescent patients were collected a median of around 100 days after diagnosis, with a range of roughly 35 to 180 days. Participants received two doses of either the Pfizer-BioNTech BNT162b2 vaccine (n=8) or the Moderna mRNA-1273 vaccine (n=2). Post-vaccine blood samples were obtained a median of approximately 70 days after the second vaccine dose, with a range of 14 to 241 days. In the convalescent cohort there were six males and four females, among whom were two Hispanic individuals, seven Caucasians, two Asians and one multiracial person. Study-wide conclusions, independent of this receptor: Of the vaccine-specific clones in convalescent patients, 304 of 307, or nearly all, reacted only to SARS-CoV-2 spike and did not cross-react with common cold coronaviruses. The study included relatively few convalescent patients and did not analyze early timepoints after natural infection. An increase in the median number of SARS-CoV-2-reactive clonotypes from approximately 20 after infection to a few dozen after vaccination was observed, but the change was not found to be significant. Among convalescent patients, a median roughly 90% of the SARS-CoV-2-reactive clones seen after vaccination appeared only after vaccination, which suggests priming specific to the vaccine.

Measured from the cysteine to the phenylalanine, the CDR3 is 14 residues long. Only the CDR3 DNA is retained, 42 bases long and in frame from the first base. The V and J ends are trimmed by 6 bases and 9 bases, leaving 21 bases between them. Taken from the germline V gene, the CDR1 and CDR2 loops are MNHEY and SVGEGT. What this sample's treatment or condition label stands for: approximately nine-day PBMC culture with coronavirus spike peptide pools or control peptides (ViraFEST assay). The ViraFEST assay was used in the study, in which antigen-specific T cells were expanded with peptide pools and expanded clonotypes were subsequently identified by TCR sequencing. The convalescent patients' positive SARS-CoV-2 PCR tests were from March to December 2020, which was before the Alpha, Beta and Delta variants emerged in the United States. PBMCs were cultured at roughly 2 million per well in IMDM supplemented with approximately 5.4% human AB serum and approximately 10 IU/ml IL-2, with about 10 ug/ml peptide pools added. On days 3 and 7, half of the culture medium was replaced with fresh IL-2-containing medium. CD4+ T cells were isolated after roughly nine days of culture through negative selection using the EasySep CD4+ T cell isolation kit. Ficoll-Paque Plus gradient centrifugation was used to isolate PBMCs from whole blood, and the isolated PBMCs were then either used fresh or cryopreserved at -140C. Triplicate wells were generally used for each culture condition.

The library was obtained by PCR. At the Johns Hopkins FTIC core, DNA from the cultured CD4+ T cells underwent TCR sequencing with the Oncomine TCR Beta short-read assay. Genomic DNA was extracted from the cultured CD4+ T cells with the QIAamp micro DNA kit. The Oncomine TCR Beta libraries from cultured CD4+ T cells were pooled using unique dual indexes and then sequenced on an Illumina iSeq 100. The authors' pipeline ran thus. Non-productive sequences were filtered out, and CDR3s that did not start with C, did not end with F or W, or were shorter than 7 amino acids were discarded. Antigen-specific clonotypes were identified using the MANAFEST web application through comparison of peptide-stimulated wells with reference and other culture wells. Positive clones required FDR below 0.05, an odds ratio above 5, and productive frequency above 0.1% in at least two of three replicate wells. A clonotype was classed as cross-reactive if the clonotype showed significant expansion both in SARS-CoV-2 spike wells and in at least one common cold coronavirus spike condition. Levenshtein distances (stringdist) and unrooted phylogenetic trees (ape) in R version 3.6.1 were used to assess CDR3 homology. TCRdb's own reprocessing of the public reads used fastp at Q25 and MiXCR and kept productive beta chains. Identical CDR3 protein sequences are pooled into one entry, listed with their most common genes and DNA. Clone size and V and J calls follow TCRdb, not the original study. The sample table lists over 2,000 distinct CDR3 sequences, around 28% of them with a count of one. The ten largest clones represent around 27% of the sample.

The clonotype originates from a human donor who had recovered from COVID-19. The sample in question was CD4+ T cells from blood, cultured in vitro, obtained after SARS-CoV-2 vaccination. The receptor chain draws on TRBV6-2 or TRBV6-3 and TRBJ2-7, with the D call tentatively TRBD1 or TRBD2, each fitting 6 bases. The nucleotide sequence reads TGTGCCAGCAGCATTAGCGGCCGACCAGGGGTGCAGTACTTC. The translation is CASSISGRPGVQYF.